The rows below give T cell receptor beta chains drawn from one sample of a study of T cell changes during pregnancy in multiple sclerosis. Clones were read by immunoSEQ multiplex PCR, and TCRdb kept only the in-frame ones, dropping some. This sample yields 65,000 to 85,000 clones, of which about 90% are seen a single time; over 1.3% belongs to the top ten. The source was peripheral blood, collected after pregnancy. The source is a female donor with multiple sclerosis, enrolled in a pregnancy study. Both conserved end residues are part of each CDR3. Each record gives: CDR3 protein, V gene, D gene, J gene, CDR3 length. A D gene is named only where the DNA matches it firmly.

CDR3 protein: CSVWKGAGTGELFF
V gene: TRBV29-1
D gene: TRBD1
J gene: TRBJ2-2
CDR3 length: 14

CDR3 protein: CAWSARQGIQYF
V gene: TRBV30
D gene: TRBD1
J gene: TRBJ2-4
CDR3 length: 12

CDR3 protein: CAWAPQGDTEAFF
V gene: TRBV30
D gene: TRBD1
J gene: TRBJ1-1
CDR3 length: 13

CDR3 protein: CASSFPGQGGGYTF
V gene: TRBV6-6
D gene: TRBD1
J gene: TRBJ1-2
CDR3 length: 14

CDR3 protein: CASSVGGLMNTEAFF
V gene: TRBV9
D gene: -
J gene: TRBJ1-1
CDR3 length: 15

CDR3 protein: CSVEEGTSGNTQYF
V gene: TRBV29-1
D gene: TRBD2
J gene: TRBJ2-3
CDR3 length: 14

CDR3 protein: CSVGADTNYGYTF
V gene: TRBV29-1
D gene: -
J gene: TRBJ1-2
CDR3 length: 13

CDR3 protein: CASSLAVGVPYF
V gene: TRBV11-2
D gene: -
J gene: TRBJ2-7
CDR3 length: 12

CDR3 protein: CAWSVSVAGELFF
V gene: TRBV30
D gene: -
J gene: TRBJ2-2
CDR3 length: 13

CDR3 protein: CASSYHRASSGNTIYF
V gene: TRBV27
D gene: -
J gene: TRBJ1-3
CDR3 length: 16

CDR3 protein: CASSFPSSGNTIYF
V gene: TRBV28
D gene: -
J gene: TRBJ1-3
CDR3 length: 14

CDR3 protein: CASSIRVRGTEAFF
V gene: TRBV19
D gene: -
J gene: TRBJ1-1
CDR3 length: 14

CDR3 protein: CASSQGSVGGEKLFF
V gene: TRBV4-2
D gene: -
J gene: TRBJ1-4
CDR3 length: 15

CDR3 protein: CASSLGLAGDDEQFF
V gene: TRBV7-3
D gene: TRBD2
J gene: TRBJ2-1
CDR3 length: 15

CDR3 protein: CASSLGGAYTEAFF
V gene: TRBV5-5
D gene: -
J gene: TRBJ1-1
CDR3 length: 14

CDR3 protein: CASSSPGLVGDNEQFF
V gene: TRBV11-2
D gene: TRBD2
J gene: TRBJ2-1
CDR3 length: 16

CDR3 protein: CAWKEVGELFF
V gene: TRBV30
D gene: -
J gene: TRBJ2-2
CDR3 length: 11

CDR3 protein: CASRTGGGSSYEQYF
V gene: TRBV6-1
D gene: TRBD2
J gene: TRBJ2-7
CDR3 length: 15

CDR3 protein: CASSPLVRPLVGELFF
V gene: TRBV19
D gene: -
J gene: TRBJ2-2
CDR3 length: 16

CDR3 protein: CASSVISGISDEQFF
V gene: TRBV9
D gene: TRBD2
J gene: TRBJ2-1
CDR3 length: 15

CDR3 protein: CASSFGGEETQYF
V gene: TRBV5-6
D gene: -
J gene: TRBJ2-5
CDR3 length: 13

CDR3 protein: CASSLAAGSTYEQYF
V gene: TRBV5-1
D gene: -
J gene: TRBJ2-7
CDR3 length: 15

CDR3 protein: CASVFVTGLGGELFF
V gene: TRBV2
D gene: -
J gene: TRBJ2-2
CDR3 length: 15

CDR3 protein: CASSLAVDTGELFF
V gene: TRBV7-9
D gene: -
J gene: TRBJ2-2
CDR3 length: 14

CDR3 protein: CASSLRGRGQETQYF
V gene: TRBV7-2
D gene: TRBD1
J gene: TRBJ2-5
CDR3 length: 15

CDR3 protein: CATSRDPKRESYEQYF
V gene: TRBV15
D gene: TRBD2
J gene: TRBJ2-7
CDR3 length: 16

CDR3 protein: CASSRSGTGITGNTIYF
V gene: TRBV4-2
D gene: TRBD1
J gene: TRBJ1-3
CDR3 length: 17